Listed below are T cell receptor beta chains from one sample, sequenced in a study of T-cell memory formation after mild COVID-19. TCRdb fed the 5' RACE reads into MiXCR, producing one record per CDR3 protein. The sample consists of over 12,000 distinct CDR3 sequences, over 20% of them appearing once. Sequencing was done on a sample of PBMCs or a T cell subset sorted from them (not recorded which). Receptors were obtained from a man between 18 and 35 years old who had mild COVID-19 (a few samples of this study predate the infection). Cell type and time point are not known. The CDR3 runs from the conserved cysteine through the conserved F or W. D genes are given only for firm matches. Where a row states a size, it is once, few, many or the class of an expanded clone; other rows omit it.

J gene | clone size | V gene | D gene | CDR3 DNA | CDR3 protein
TRBJ2-7 | - | TRBV12-3/TRBV12-4 | - | TGTGCCAGCAGTTTTAATCTAGCTTCCTACGAGCAGTACTTC | CASSFNLASYEQYF
TRBJ2-7 | - | TRBV7-8 | - | TGTGCCAGCAGCTTAATCCGGCCTCCCGAGCAGTACTTC | CASSLIRPPEQYF
TRBJ2-5 | many | TRBV29-1 | - | TGCAGCTATAGCCTAGTAGCGCACCAAGAGACCCAGTACTTC | CSYSLVAHQETQYF
TRBJ2-3 | many | TRBV10-3 | - | TGTGCCATCAGTGGGACAGCTCAGTATGCCACAGATACGCAGTATTTT | CAISGTAQYATDTQYF
TRBJ2-7 | many | TRBV5-1 | TRBD1 | TGCGCCAGCAGCCCGACAGGGACCTACGAGCAGTACTTC | CASSPTGTYEQYF
TRBJ1-1 | - | TRBV29-1 | - | TGCAGCGTTGTCGTACTCGGACGGGCTTTCTTT | CSVVVLGRAFF
TRBJ2-7 | - | TRBV6-1 | - | TGTGCCAGCAGTGAAGCTCTCGAGGGCTACGAGCAGTACTTC | CASSEALEGYEQYF
TRBJ2-7 | - | TRBV14 | - | TGTGCCAGCAGCCATACCAGGGGCGCCTCCGAGCAGTACTTC | CASSHTRGASEQYF
TRBJ2-1 | few | TRBV7-3 | - | TGTGCCAGCAGCTCGCAGGGGGGCAATGAGCAGTTCTTC | CASSSQGGNEQFF
TRBJ2-3 | many | TRBV4-3 | TRBD2 | TGCGCCAGCAGCCTATCACTAGCGGGGGGGCCAGATACGCAGTATTTT | CASSLSLAGGPDTQYF
TRBJ1-6 | - | TRBV20-1 | TRBD1 | TGCAGTGCTAGAGGGGACAGTAATTCACCCCTCCACTTT | CSARGDSNSPLHF
TRBJ2-2 | many | TRBV12-3/TRBV12-4 | - | TGTGCCACCGAGAACACCGGGGAGCTGTTTTTT | CATENTGELFF
TRBJ2-1 | many | TRBV7-9 | TRBD2 | TGTGCCAGCAGCCATAGCGGGGGGGCGATCAATGAGCAGTTCTTC | CASSHSGGAINEQFF
TRBJ1-6 | many | TRBV6-5 | - | TGTGCCAGCAGCCAGTACACAGGGAGATCTTCACCCCTCCACTTT | CASSQYTGRSSPLHF
TRBJ2-1 | - | TRBV7-3 | TRBD2 | TGTGCCAGCAGCTTAATCGGGGAGGGTTCCTACAATGAGCAGTTCTTC | CASSLIGEGSYNEQFF
TRBJ2-3 | many | TRBV7-2 | TRBD2 | TGTGCCAGCAGCCTCACCTCAACTAGCGGGGGGCCCACAGATACGCAGTATTTT | CASSLTSTSGGPTDTQYF
TRBJ2-7 | many | TRBV5-1 | - | TGCGCCAGCAGCTTGCTTTCGCAGGGAATCTACGAGCAGTACTTC | CASSLLSQGIYEQYF
TRBJ1-5 | many | TRBV9 | - | TGTGCCAGCAGCGTAGGGCCGGGGGCAGATCAGCCCCAGCATTTT | CASSVGPGADQPQHF
TRBJ1-2 | many | TRBV20-1 | - | TGCAGTGCTGAGGGTTTACGCTATGGCTACACCTTC | CSAEGLRYGYTF
TRBJ2-1 | few | TRBV7-3 | - | TGTGCCAGCAGCCCCTCGCTTAGCCCGTCCTACAATGAGCAGTTCTTC | CASSPSLSPSYNEQFF
TRBJ2-1 | many | TRBV6-5 | TRBD2 | TGTGCCAGCAGTTACCCCTCAGCGGGGGGGCCTAAGTATAATGAGCAGTTCTTC | CASSYPSAGGPKYNEQFF
TRBJ2-6 | - | TRBV24-1 | - | TGTGCCACCAAGATCGGCTCTGGGGCCAACGTCCTGACTTTC | CATKIGSGANVLTF
TRBJ1-2 | many | TRBV5-4 | TRBD1 | TGTGCCAGCAGCTTGGGCAGGGGGTCCACAGTCGGCTACACCTTC | CASSLGRGSTVGYTF
TRBJ1-2 | - | TRBV28 | - | TGTGCCAGCAGTCCCGCAGGGGAACGGAATGGCTACACCTTC | CASSPAGERNGYTF
TRBJ1-2 | many | TRBV12-3/TRBV12-4 | - | TGTGCCAGCAGCCTAAACAGGGAGAATGGCTACACCTTC | CASSLNRENGYTF
TRBJ2-3 | many | TRBV14 | - | TGTGCCAGCAGCCAAGTGGGGGGTGCAGGAGATACGCAGTATTTT | CASSQVGGAGDTQYF
TRBJ2-5 | many | TRBV20-1 | - | TGCAGTGCTAGCACCCAACGACAAGAGACCCAGTACTTC | CSASTQRQETQYF
TRBJ1-5 | few | TRBV29-1 | - | TGCAGCGTTGTGGTGGGGAGTCAGCCCCAGCATTTT | CSVVVGSQPQHF
TRBJ2-5 | - | TRBV12-3/TRBV12-4 | TRBD1 | TGTGCCAGCAGGCACAGGGGGCTTAGCGAGACCCAGTACTTC | CASRHRGLSETQYF
TRBJ2-5 | many | TRBV29-1 | - | TGCAGCGTTGAAGATATCACCGTCGTCCAAGAGACCCAGTACTTC | CSVEDITVVQETQYF
TRBJ2-1 | - | TRBV4-2 | - | TGTGCCAGCAGCCAAGATGATAGTCCTTATGAGCAGTTCTTC | CASSQDDSPYEQFF
TRBJ1-2 | - | TRBV27 | TRBD1 | TGTGCCAGCAGTTCGACAGGGGGCGGCTATGGCTACACCTTC | CASSSTGGGYGYTF
TRBJ2-5 | many | TRBV6-5 | - | TGTGCCAGCAGTTACTCGAGGGTCCCGGAACAAGAGACCCAGTACTTC | CASSYSRVPEQETQYF
TRBJ2-3 | many | TRBV29-1 | TRBD2 | TGCAGCGTTGATGGGGGGGGCACAGATACGCAGTATTTT | CSVDGGGTDTQYF
TRBJ1-2 | - | TRBV12-3/TRBV12-4 | TRBD1 | TGTGCCAGCAGTCGGACAGGGAGTGGCTACACCTTC | CASSRTGSGYTF
TRBJ2-3 | many | TRBV5-1 | TRBD2 | TGCGCCAGCAGCTTGCGGGCTAGCGGGAGAAGCACAGATACGCAGTATTTT | CASSLRASGRSTDTQYF
TRBJ1-2 | - | TRBV14 | - | TGTGCCAGCAGCCAAGATAGTGGCTTCTTCTATGGCTACACCTTC | CASSQDSGFFYGYTF
TRBJ2-2 | - | TRBV9 | TRBD2 | TGTGCCAGCAGCGCCGCTAGCGGGAGCGGGGAGCTGTTTTTT | CASSAASGSGELFF
TRBJ2-1 | few | TRBV6-5 | TRBD2 | TGTGCCAGCAGTTACCTTGGGCGGGGGGGCTCGAATGAGCAGTTCTTC | CASSYLGRGGSNEQFF
TRBJ1-2 | few | TRBV7-2 | TRBD1 | TGTGCCAGCAGCGAGGGGGCAAATAACTATGGCTACACCTTC | CASSEGANNYGYTF
TRBJ1-1 | once | TRBV24-1 | - | TGTGCCACCAGTACGGGGAACACTGAAGCTTTCTTT | CATSTGNTEAFF
TRBJ2-7 | many | TRBV12-3/TRBV12-4 | TRBD1 | TGTGCCAGCAGACGAACCCGGGACAGGGCCTACGAGCAGTACTTC | CASRRTRDRAYEQYF
TRBJ2-2 | many | TRBV5-1 | TRBD2 | TGCGCCAGCAGCTTGGAGCGGGGGGGCCTTCCGAACGGGGAGCTGTTTTTT | CASSLERGGLPNGELFF
TRBJ2-5 | many | TRBV20-1 | TRBD2 | TGCAGTGCTAGTCTAGCGGGGGGGCTGGTAGAGACCCAGTACTTC | CSASLAGGLVETQYF
TRBJ2-5 | many | TRBV29-1 | - | TGCAGCGTTGAAGAGTGGACCGAAGAGGGGACCCAGTACTTC | CSVEEWTEEGTQYF
TRBJ2-7 | - | TRBV4-3 | TRBD1 | TGCGCCAGCAGCCCGATCTCAGGGGGCGAGCAGTACTTC | CASSPISGGEQYF
TRBJ2-3 | many | TRBV15 | - | TGTGCCACCAGCAGAGGCATGTTTCGGGATACGCAGTATTTT | CATSRGMFRDTQYF
TRBJ2-7 | - | TRBV6-2/TRBV6-3 | TRBD1 | TGTGCCAGCAGTTACTTCGGGACAGGCGGGCGCGAGCAGTACTTC | CASSYFGTGGREQYF
TRBJ2-7 | - | TRBV21-1 | - | TGTGCCCATCTGCTAAGGGGGATCCTCTACGAGCAGTACTTC | CAHLLRGILYEQYF
TRBJ1-6 | many | TRBV6-5 | TRBD1 | TGTGCCAGCAGTTCGCCAACCGGGACAGGGGGCTATAATTCACCCCTCCACTTT | CASSSPTGTGGYNSPLHF
TRBJ2-1 | once | TRBV2 | TRBD2 | TGTGCCAGCAGTGATAACGGACTAGGGAATGAGCAGTTCTTC | CASSDNGLGNEQFF
TRBJ2-1 | few | TRBV9 | - | TGTGCCAGCAGCCCATCGGGGGGCCTTCGCAATGAGCAGTTCTTC | CASSPSGGLRNEQFF